This is a list of T cell receptor beta chains from one sample in a study of T cell repertoires in cytomegalovirus infection. From the reads, TCRdb called clonotypes with MiXCR, one entry per CDR3 protein. Altogether 130,000 or so distinct CDR3 sequences are present, 5.5% to 8% being singletons, with the ten largest covering more than 15%. The sequenced sample consisted of PBMCs. Source of these receptors: a human donor in good health (CMV status not recorded). Some clones in this sample may be carry-over from other donors' samples. Each CDR3 is given with its conserved first and last residue. A D gene is named only where the DNA matches it firmly. Only some rows state a clone size, as once, few, many or a class for expanded clones.

d_call j_call clone_size v_call cdr3_nt cdr3_aa
TRBD1 TRBJ1-2 NA TRBV20-1 TGCAGTGCTGCCGGGGAGGGACAGGGGGCGCGGGGCTACACCTTC CSAAGEGQGARGYTF
NA TRBJ1-5 few TRBV5-3 TGTGCCAGCAGCTTGGGCAGCGCCAGCAATCAGCCCCAGCATTTT CASSLGSASNQPQHF
NA TRBJ2-4 few TRBV11-2 TGTGCCAGCAGCTTAGGTCTAAACATTCAGTACTTC CASSLGLNIQYF
TRBD1 TRBJ1-5 many TRBV7-2 TGTGCCAGCTCCGGGACAGGGTATGCTCAGCCCCAGCATTTT CASSGTGYAQPQHF
NA TRBJ1-5 NA TRBV2 TGTGCCAGCACCCCCGTGGGGGCGAGCAATCAGCCCCAGCATTTT CASTPVGASNQPQHF
NA TRBJ2-5 many TRBV7-6 TGTGCCAGATCCGGGGGCGTAAAGACCCAGTACTTC CARSGGVKTQYF
NA TRBJ1-1 many TRBV7-2 TGTGCCAGCAGCTTAGAGATCGGCGCGGGTTTGAACACTGAAGCTTTCTTT CASSLEIGAGLNTEAFF
NA TRBJ2-5 few TRBV20-1 TGCAGTGCCAGCACGCGTTGGGGGGCCCGAGAGACCCAGTACTTC CSASTRWGARETQYF
NA TRBJ2-1 many TRBV7-2 TGTGCCAGCAGCTTAGGAGGCAGCAGTAATGAGCAGTTCTTC CASSLGGSSNEQFF
NA TRBJ2-5 NA TRBV9 TGTGCCAGCAGCGGGGGGACCCAAGAGACCCAGTACTTC CASSGGTQETQYF
NA TRBJ1-5 few TRBV15 TGTGCCACCAGCTTCAGGGGCGGCAATCAGCCCCAGCATTTT CATSFRGGNQPQHF
TRBD2 TRBJ2-3 many TRBV20-1 TGCAGTGCTAGAGCAGCCGGACTAGGAACCACAGATACGCAGTATTTT CSARAAGLGTTDTQYF
TRBD1 TRBJ1-3 NA TRBV7-6 TGTGCCAGCAGCCCCAGGGACAGGGGGCTCTCTGGAAACACCATATATTTT CASSPRDRGLSGNTIYF
NA TRBJ2-3 few TRBV29-1 TGCAGCGTTGAAGGTCCCGTGGGCACAGATACGCAGTATTTT CSVEGPVGTDTQYF
NA TRBJ1-5 many TRBV7-8 TGTGCCAGCAGCTTTCGGATTGGGGGGACCAGCAATCAGCCCCAGCATTTT CASSFRIGGTSNQPQHF
TRBD1 TRBJ2-7 NA TRBV29-1 TGCAGCGTCGCCCCCGGACAGGGAACCTACGAGCAGTACTTC CSVAPGQGTYEQYF
NA TRBJ2-3 NA TRBV12-3/TRBV12-4 TGTGCCAGCAGCCGACAGGCACTCACAGATACGCAGTATTTT CASSRQALTDTQYF
NA TRBJ2-2 many TRBV7-2 TGTGCCAGCACCTGGTTGGACACCGGGGAGCTGTTTTTT CASTWLDTGELFF
NA TRBJ1-1 many TRBV7-6 TGTGCCAGCAGCTCCTCTGACCGTGTGGGTGACACTGAAGCTTTCTTT CASSSSDRVGDTEAFF
NA TRBJ1-5 many TRBV12-3/TRBV12-4 TGTGCCAGCAGCCACTCTTCGAATCAGCCCCAGCATTTT CASSHSSNQPQHF
TRBD1 TRBJ1-5 NA TRBV29-1 TGCAGCGCCGGAGAGGGGGCGGGTCAGCCCCAGCATTTT CSAGEGAGQPQHF
TRBD2 TRBJ2-4 many TRBV7-2 TGTGCCAGCAGCTTAGAGCGGGGGGATATTCACATTCAGTACTTC CASSLERGDIHIQYF
TRBD2 TRBJ2-7 many TRBV12-3/TRBV12-4 TGTGCCAGCAGTCCGTTGCGGGGGTCCCGGAACGAGCAGTACTTC CASSPLRGSRNEQYF
NA TRBJ1-5 many TRBV6-2/TRBV6-3 TGTGCCAGCACGGATTGGAGCAATCAGCCCCAGCATTTT CASTDWSNQPQHF
NA TRBJ2-3 few TRBV3-1 TGTGCCAGCAGCCGAGGGGCCAGCGCAGATACGCAGTATTTT CASSRGASADTQYF
TRBD1 TRBJ1-1 few TRBV3-1 TGTGCCAGCAGCCCAACAGGGGGCTGGGGGAACACTGAAGCTTTCTTT CASSPTGGWGNTEAFF
NA TRBJ1-4 many TRBV7-6 TGTGCCAGCAGCTTAGTGCGGCAGAGGAATGAAAAACTGTTTTTT CASSLVRQRNEKLFF
NA TRBJ2-1 many TRBV27 TGTGCCAGCAGTCCCACCTTTGGCGGGGCGTACAATGAGCAGTTCTTC CASSPTFGGAYNEQFF
TRBD1 TRBJ2-2 NA TRBV5-1 TGCGCCAGCAGCCTCCGGGACAGGGGGCCGACCGGGGAGCTGTTTTTT CASSLRDRGPTGELFF
TRBD2 TRBJ2-2 NA TRBV7-2 TGTGCCAGCAGCCCTCGGGCGGGAGCAAACACCGGGGAGCTGTTTTTT CASSPRAGANTGELFF
NA TRBJ1-5 few TRBV20-1 TGCAGTGCTAGAGTTTCGGCTTATAGCAATCAGCCCCAGCATTTT CSARVSAYSNQPQHF
TRBD1 TRBJ1-4 few TRBV4-2 TGTGCCAGCAGCCAACCGGGACAGGGGGCAGGGATCGGAGAAAAACTGTTTTTT CASSQPGQGAGIGEKLFF
NA TRBJ1-2 many TRBV7-6 TGTGCCAGCACCCTAGACACTGTCTATGGCTACACCTTC CASTLDTVYGYTF
NA TRBJ1-4 NA TRBV12-3/TRBV12-4 TGTGCCAGCTCCCGGCCTTTTGGAGAAAAACTGTTTTTT CASSRPFGEKLFF
TRBD2 TRBJ2-3 many TRBV6-1 TGTGCCAGCAGTGAGACTAGCGGGGGGGTAGATACGCAGTATTTT CASSETSGGVDTQYF
NA TRBJ2-7 NA TRBV28 TGTGCCAGTCGACAGTCCTCCTACGAGCAGTACTTC CASRQSSYEQYF
TRBD1 TRBJ1-2 NA TRBV29-1 TGCAGCGGCAGCGGGACAGGGGACTTTAGAGGCTACACCTTC CSGSGTGDFRGYTF
NA TRBJ2-1 NA TRBV5-1 TGCGCCAGCAGCTCTGGAGGGTCCTGCAATGAGCAGTTCTTC CASSSGGSCNEQFF
NA TRBJ2-7 many TRBV23-1 TGCGCCAGCCCTGGGGGGTCGGGGACCTACGAGCAGTACTTC CASPGGSGTYEQYF
TRBD2 TRBJ2-7 many TRBV11-3 TGTGCCAGCAGCCCCGGACCGGGACTAGCTGAGTACTTC CASSPGPGLAEYF
NA TRBJ2-7 many TRBV28 TGTGCCAGCAATAAGCCGGACTCCTACGAGCAGTACTTC CASNKPDSYEQYF
NA TRBJ1-4 many TRBV7-9 TGTGCCAGCAGCTTAGAAGCCGCAACTAATGAAAAACTGTTTTTT CASSLEAATNEKLFF
TRBD1 TRBJ1-2 many TRBV7-2 TGTGCCAGCAGCTTATACAGGGGTCGTGGCTACACCTTC CASSLYRGRGYTF